The source of this T cell receptor beta chain is a study of siplizumab effects on memory and regulatory T cells. Germline values: CDR1 MNHEY, CDR2 SVGAGI. This CDR3 contains 13 residues. Study-level points and caveats: The study found that siplizumab significantly reduced alloreactive sequences traceable to unstimulated CD4+ memory cells.

As to this clone: Its antigen remains unknown. At one end the junction does not follow the germline gene, possibly because of a read error.

Per-sample assaying covered 95,000 to 100,000 TCR templates. Assay: immunoSEQ multiplex PCR; the TCRdb copy retains only in-frame clones and omits some. The repertoire consists of around 100,000 clones, with 91% occurring once and the leading ten covering approximately 0.15%. This TCR derives from a human donor in good health. Sample: CD4+ T cells sorted from blood. V gene TRBV6-5 combines with J gene TRBJ2-1; D is perhaps TRBD1 or TRBD2 (5 bases each). The DNA of the CDR3 is TGTGCCAGCAAAGGGGACGAACACAATGCGCAGTTCTTC. Its translation: CASKGDEHNAQFF.